A single sample gave rise to the 32 T cell receptor beta chains below, sequenced in a study of PD-1 blockade in mismatch repair-deficient tumors. TCRdb keeps only in-frame clones here, not all; method: immunoSEQ multiplex PCR. The sample records some 84,000 clones, 81% being singletons. This material consisted of peripheral blood, taken 12 weeks after starting pembrolizumab. These TCRs come from an adult with mismatch repair-deficient cancer.

This clone was seen more than once but under ten times. This chain joins TRBV4-1 and TRBJ2-3; TRBD1 matches 10 bases. The CDR3 is made up of 15 amino acids. Unmatched junction bases numbered 6, after V lost 7 bases and J lost 2 bases. Germline V lookup: CDR1 MGHRA, CDR2 YSYEKL. In nucleotides, the CDR3 is TGCGCCAGCACCCGGACAGGGGGGTACACAGATACGCAGTATTTT. The encoded protein is CASTRTGGYTDTQYF.

V is TRBV29-1 and J is TRBJ2-1; 7 positions agree with TRBD2. The CDR3 spans 13 residues. The J segment lost 9 bases and the V segment lost 8 bases, leaving 13 bases of the junction unmatched. In germline, CDR1 is SQVTM, CDR2 ANQGSEA. The CDR3 DNA is TGCAGCCTTCAGCGGGATAGCTCGGCTGAGCAGTTCTTC. Translating gives CSLQRDSSAEQFF.

Only a few counts were recorded for this clone. The V and J genes are TRBV7-8 and TRBJ2-1, with TRBD2 identical over 11 bases. Trimming took 0 bases from V and 8 from J; bases not matched to a gene: 6. The CDR3 spans 16 residues. Germline V CDR1 and CDR2: SGHVS, FQNEAQ. The CDR3: CASSLASGRAFDEQFF. CDR3 nucleotide sequence: TGTGCCAGCAGCTTAGCTAGCGGGAGGGCCTTTGATGAGCAGTTCTTC.

The rearrangement links TRBV9 to TRBJ2-3; tentative D call: TRBD2 (6 bases). V shed 0 bases and J shed 4 bases, with 12 bases lying between them. This CDR3 has 15 residues. Germline loops: CDR1 SGDLS, CDR2 YYNGEE. The chain's CDR3 is CASSVAGAGSDTQYF. Here the CDR3 DNA reads TGTGCCAGCAGCGTAGCGGGAGCAGGATCAGATACGCAGTATTTT.

This chain links TRBV5-4 with TRBJ1-2, with D perhaps matching TRBD1 (6 bases). The CDR3 totals 15 residues. Germline V gene lookup returns CDR1 SGHNT and CDR2 YYREEE (reference sequence). Trimming pared 0 bases from V and 8 bases from J, leaving 17 bases between. The CDR3 sequence: CASSLEGRQGLGYTF. CDR3 DNA sequence: TGTGCCAGCAGCTTGGAAGGCCGCCAGGGGTTAGGCTACACCTTC.

This chain uses TRBV27 with TRBJ2-7; TRBD2 matches at 8 bases. From germline, CDR1 is MNHEY and CDR2 SMNVEV (reference sequence). CDR3 length: 15 residues. The trim removed 1 base at V and 1 base at J, leaving 3 bases unmatched. The CDR3 DNA sequence: TGTGCCAGCAGTTTATATAGCGGGGATTCCTACGAGCAGTACTTC. It specifies CASSLYSGDSYEQYF.

The J gene is TRBJ1-2, the V gene TRBV6-5; no reliable D call. V lost 7 bases and J lost 4, with 19 bases in between. This CDR3 has 15 amino acids. Per germline, CDR1 MNHEY and CDR2 SVGAGI. For the CDR3, the DNA is TGTGCCAGCATCGTAAGACCGGACGGGTTCTATGGCTACACCTTC. The encoded protein is CASIVRPDGFYGYTF.

CDR3 amino acids: CASSFRDSEQFF. The CDR3 DNA reads TGTGCCAGCAGCTTCCGGGACTCTGAGCAGTTCTTC. This chain uses TRBV7-6 with TRBJ2-1, with D possibly matching TRBD2 (6 bases). Trimming took 3 bases from V and 9 from J, leaving 9 bases between them. The CDR3 is 12 amino acids. CDR1 and CDR2 from the germline V gene are SGHVS and FNYEAQ. The full variable domain, rest sourced from reference TRBV7-6 and TRBJ2-1, is GAGVSQSPRYKVTKRGQDVALRCDPISGHVSLYWYRQALGQGPEFLTYFNYEAQQDKSGLPNDRFSAERPEGSISTLTIQRTEQRDSAMYRCASSFRDSEQFFGPGTRLTVL.

The rearrangement joins TRBV19 to TRBJ1-2; 7 positions agree with TRBD1. V gave up 6 bases and J gave up 8 bases; unmatched junction bases: 27. Germline CDR1 reads LNHDA; CDR2 reads SQIVND (reference sequence). This CDR3 has 19 amino acids. In DNA, the CDR3 is TGTGCCAGTAGCATCCTGAATTTTAACAAGGGGGCGCATTGGACCGGCTACACCTTC. Translating gives CASSILNFNKGAHWTGYTF.

This clone was recorded a few times. This chain uses TRBV9 with TRBJ2-1, with 8 bases fitting TRBD2. The CDR3 spans 19 residues. Germline V lookup: CDR1 SGDLS, CDR2 YYNGEE. Trimming cost V 2 bases and J 8 bases; bases outside gene matches: 21. The CDR3 DNA is TGTGCCAGCAGCGTGGCCCCCTGGCAAGCGGGAGAGAACGAGGATGAGCAGTTCTTC. Protein product: CASSVAPWQAGENEDEQFF.

This chain uses TRBV6-6 with TRBJ1-5, with a possible D match to TRBD1 (6 bases). The CDR3 runs 13 residues. CDR1 and CDR2 (germline): MNHNY, SVGAGI (reference sequence). The V end lost 6 bases, the J end lost 9 bases, and 15 bases lay between the germline ends. CDR3 nucleotides: TGTGCCAGCAGATTGACAGGCCGGGGGCCCCAGCATTTT. Translated, it gives CASRLTGRGPQHF.

The rearrangement links TRBV13 to TRBJ2-1; TRBD2 agrees at 10 bases. CDR3 length equals 17 residues. Germline V lookup: CDR1 PRHDT, CDR2 FYEKMQ (reference sequence). V lost 5 bases and J lost 4; bases outside the gene matches: 11. The CDR3, as DNA: TGTGCCAGCAGCCGACAGATATCTAGCGGGAGTTACAATGAGCAGTTCTTC. It translates to CASSRQISSGSYNEQFF.

The V and J genes are TRBV29-1 and TRBJ2-4; the D gene is possibly TRBD1 (5 bases). This CDR3 region has 15 residues. Deletions cut 0 bases from V and 1 base from J, with 10 bases between. From germline, CDR1 is SQVTM and CDR2 ANQGSEA. The CDR3 sequence: CSVEDPHRAKNIQYF. In nucleotides, the CDR3 is TGCAGCGTTGAAGATCCCCACAGGGCCAAAAACATTCAGTACTTC.

This clone was recorded a few times. This chain uses TRBV6-1 with TRBJ2-7; no reliable D call. This CDR3 region has 15 residues. V lost 5 bases to trimming and J lost 0 bases, with 14 bases between them. The germline V gene encodes CDR1 MNHNS and CDR2 SASEGT. The CDR3 DNA reads as TGTGCCAGCAGTCGCCCAGGACGGACCTCCTACGAGCAGTACTTC. Protein sequence: CASSRPGRTSYEQYF.

V gene TRBV7-9 combines with J gene TRBJ2-2; D call uncertain. In germline, CDR1 is SEHNR, CDR2 FQNEAQ (reference sequence). The length of the CDR3 is 12 residues. V gave up 6 bases and J gave up 1 base, with 3 bases separating them. CDR3 nucleotides: TGTGCCAGCAGACTGAACACCGGGGAGCTGTTTTTT. Amino acid sequence: CASRLNTGELFF.

The CDR3: CASSTGPQNIQYF. As DNA, the CDR3 is TGTGCCTCCTCGACAGGGCCTCAAAACATTCAGTACTTC. This sequence joins TRBV30 and TRBJ2-4, with 7 bases identical to TRBD1. Germline values: CDR1 GTSNPN, CDR2 SVGIG (reference sequence). The CDR3 runs 13 residues. The V gene end was trimmed by 7 bases and the J gene end by 5 bases; junction bases not matched to a gene: 8.

V and J are TRBV21-1 and TRBJ1-4; the table's D call, TRBD1, was not checked against the DNA. TRBV21-1 is labeled a pseudogene. This CDR3 contains 16 residues. DNA for the CDR3: TGTGCCAGCAGCAAGGATGGGGCCAGAACTAATGAAAAACTGTTTTTT. It encodes CASSKDGARTNEKLFF.

The chain links TRBV6-6 to TRBJ2-3; TRBD1 matches 8 bases. The CDR3 totals 16 residues. V gave up 5 bases and J gave up 4 bases; unmatched junction bases: 11. CDR1 is MNHNY, CDR2 SVGAGI, per germline (reference sequence). The CDR3 DNA follows: TGTGCCAGCAGTAACCCTTTTATACAGGGGGCAGATACGCAGTATTTT. It codes for CASSNPFIQGADTQYF.

This clone was observed once. The chain links TRBV19 to TRBJ2-7, with 8 positions matching TRBD1. Trimming at V came to 6 bases and at J to 2 bases, leaving 6 bases not matched to a gene. CDR3 size: 14 residues. Germline V lookup: CDR1 LNHDA, CDR2 SQIVND (reference sequence). The CDR3 here is CASSWTGLTYEQYF. The CDR3 region has the DNA TGTGCCAGTAGCTGGACAGGGCTGACCTACGAGCAGTACTTC.

This clone was seen just once. V gene TRBV19 combines with J gene TRBJ2-6; 9 bases align to TRBD2. Germline V gene sequence: CDR1 LNHDA, CDR2 SQIVND (reference sequence). The CDR3 has 17 residues. Losses at the gene ends were 7 bases for V and 0 bases for J; bases not matched to a gene: 7. The CDR3 coding sequence is TGTGCCAGTATGGCCCTAGCGGGGAACTCTGGGGCCAACGTCCTGACTTTC. Protein sequence: CASMALAGNSGANVLTF.

This chain joins TRBV13 and TRBJ2-1; TRBD2 matches 15 bases. The CDR3 contains 17 residues. V was pared by 5 bases and J by 4 bases, with 6 bases of the junction left unmatched. Germline V lookup: CDR1 PRHDT, CDR2 FYEKMQ (reference sequence). CDR3 loop: CASSAPGLAGGYNEQFF. In nucleotides, the CDR3 is TGTGCCAGCAGCGCCCCGGGACTAGCGGGAGGTTACAATGAGCAGTTCTTC.

The chain links TRBV27 to TRBJ1-2; TRBD1 matches 7 bases. This CDR3 is built from 15 residues. CDR1 and CDR2 (germline): MNHEY, SMNVEV (reference sequence). J was trimmed by 5 bases and V by 6 bases; bases with no gene match: 12. The CDR3 sequence: CASRPRDRGSYGYTF. The CDR3 DNA follows: TGTGCCAGCAGGCCACGGGACAGAGGATCTTATGGCTACACCTTC.

The chain uses TRBV6-1 and TRBJ2-7; D perhaps matches TRBD1 (5 bases). The CDR3 loop spans 13 amino acids. The V end lost 7 bases, the J end lost 3 bases, and 13 bases lay between the germline ends. Germline CDR1 is MNHNS and CDR2 is SASEGT. Here the CDR3 reads CASTKGLSYEQYF. As DNA, the CDR3 is TGTGCCAGCACTAAGGGGCTGAGCTACGAGCAGTACTTC.

The chain combines TRBV9 with TRBJ2-6; D not certain. V lost 1 base, J lost 1 base, and 6 bases lay in between. From germline, CDR1 is SGDLS and CDR2 YYNGEE. The length of the CDR3 is 15 residues. As DNA, the CDR3 is TGTGCCAGCAGCGTATTGTTATCTGGGGCCAACGTCCTGACTTTC. It is translated as CASSVLLSGANVLTF.

The chain links TRBV2 to TRBJ2-7; 7 bases are a match to TRBD1. Germline trimming cut 6 bases from V and 0 bases from J; bases unmatched to any gene: 5. The V gene's germline CDR1 is SNHLY and CDR2 FYNNEI. The CDR3 loop spans 14 amino acids. This CDR3 is CASSKTGRSYEQYF. DNA for the CDR3: TGTGCCAGCAGCAAGACAGGGCGCTCCTACGAGCAGTACTTC.

The chain couples TRBV27 to TRBJ1-1; D is possibly TRBD1 (5 bases). The V end lost 7 bases, the J end lost 6 bases, and 12 bases lay between the germline ends. CDR3 size: 12 residues. From germline, CDR1 is MNHEY and CDR2 SMNVEV (reference sequence). The CDR3 sequence: CASMGPSPEAFF. In DNA form, the CDR3 reads TGTGCCAGCATGGGACCCTCCCCTGAAGCTTTCTTT.

The chain's CDR3 is CASSLRTGPAFF. CDR3 DNA: TGTGCCAGCAGTCTAAGGACAGGACCAGCTTTCTTT. This chain uses TRBV2 with TRBJ1-1, with TRBD1 matching over 7 bases. The junction had 7 bases not matched to a gene; V was cut back by 5 bases and J by 10 bases. CDR1 is SNHLY, CDR2 FYNNEI, per germline. This CDR3 comprises 12 residues.

The V and J genes are TRBV12-5 and TRBJ1-2; 7 nucleotides line up with TRBD1. This CDR3 is built from 14 residues. With 1 base clipped from V and 8 bases from J, the junction kept 7 bases outside the gene matches. Germline V gene sequence: CDR1 LGHNT, CDR2 FRNRAP. This CDR3 is CASGLARGGWGYTF. The DNA of the CDR3 is TGTGCTAGTGGTTTGGCGAGAGGGGGCTGGGGCTACACCTTC.

The chain recombines TRBV4-2 with TRBJ2-7, with 10 bases fitting TRBD2. CDR1 is LGHNA, CDR2 YNFKEQ, per germline. This CDR3 is built from 15 residues. With 4 bases clipped from V and 6 bases from J, the junction kept 9 bases outside the gene matches. The DNA of the CDR3 is TGTGCCAGCAGCCTCCCCGGAGGACTAGCGGCCGAGCAGTACTTC. Protein sequence: CASSLPGGLAAEQYF.

This chain joins TRBV30 and TRBJ1-1; D perhaps matches TRBD1 (6 bases). CDR3 length: 13 amino acids. Trimming left V 1 base short and J 8 bases short, with 14 bases between. CDR1 and CDR2 (germline): GTSNPN, SVGIG (reference sequence). This chain's CDR3 is CAWSGGGRSEAFF. CDR3 coding DNA: TGTGCCTGGAGTGGGGGGGGCAGATCCGAAGCTTTCTTT.

The J gene is TRBJ2-7, the V gene TRBV10-3; no reliable D call. V was pared by 3 bases and J by 7 bases, with 19 bases between. CDR3 length: 15 amino acids. Germline V gene lookup returns CDR1 ENHRY and CDR2 SYGVKD. CDR3 sequence: CAISETLGSPGEQYF. The CDR3 DNA follows: TGTGCCATCAGTGAAACCCTCGGCAGCCCTGGAGAGCAGTACTTC.

V is TRBV14 and J is TRBJ1-1; D unclear. Germline V gene sequence: CDR1 SGHDN, CDR2 FVKESK. This CDR3 has 13 residues. V gave up 4 bases and J gave up 1 base, with 7 bases separating them. The DNA for the CDR3 is TGTGCCAGCAGCCTCTCATCGAACACTGAAGCTTTCTTT. It yields the protein CASSLSSNTEAFF.